The subject of this entry is one TCR beta chain. These data belong to a study of blood T cell repertoires in COVID-19. Per the authors' pipeline: Reference gene primers were amplified, and this amplification served to estimate nucleated cell counts. The data were produced by immunoSEQ multiplex PCR, yet TCRdb's version contains in-frame clones alone and is incomplete. The DNA was the basis for D and trimming; V, J and clone size are from that table. This table has roughly 250,000 clones, roughly 80% appearing once. Trimming at V came to 6 bases and at J to 4 bases, leaving 13 bases not matched to a gene. From germline, CDR1 is MRHNA and CDR2 SNTAGT. There are 16 residues in the CDR3.

Sequenced input: peripheral blood. The rearrangement links TRBV6-4 to TRBJ2-3; 7 positions match TRBD2. The source is a woman of 80 years or more with active or convalescent COVID-19. The CDR3 DNA is TGTGCCAGCAGCCTCCCGGGGGGAGGGCCATCAGATACGCAGTATTTT. This gives the protein CASSLPGGGPSDTQYF.